This entry lists 20 T cell receptor beta chains sequenced from one sample in a study of post-analysis software for immune sequencing data. Whole-study results and caveats: A handful of TRBV segments appeared more often in patients than in controls, and TRBV5-6, TRBV5-1 and TRBV20-1 were among these.

The TCR beta cDNA libraries contained unique molecular identifiers. TCRdb reprocessed the PCR reads via MiXCR and lists one record per CDR3 protein. The profile shows about 680,000 distinct CDR3 sequences, approximately 59% of them singletons. Which antigens these TCRs recognize remains unknown. Sequencing was performed on blood. The receptors were gathered from a girl aged 2-10 years with multiple sclerosis.

This clonotype was counted once. Relative to the germline gene, one junction end is altered; a read error may explain this. V is TRBV6-6 and J is TRBJ1-2; the D is unclear. The CDR3 sequence is 12 residues long. The germline CDR1 and CDR2 sequences are MNHNY and SVGAGI (reference sequence). CDR3 in amino acids: CAGSYADFGYTF. The CDR3 DNA sequence: TGTGCCGGCAGTTACGCCGACTTTGGCTACACCTTC.

The V and J genes are TRBV20-1 and TRBJ2-7; 10 bases map to TRBD1. The J call may be in error: the DNA end matches TRBJ2-5 better. CDR1 DFQATT and CDR2 SNEGSKA come from the germline V gene (reference sequence). CDR3 length equals 15 residues. The CDR3 sequence is CSARDGDRGQETQYF. DNA of the CDR3: TGCAGTGCTAGAGATGGGGACAGGGGCCAAGAGACCCAGTACTTC.

The chain carries TRBV20-1 and TRBJ2-3, with TRBD1 as a possible D gene (6 bases). CDR3 length equals 18 residues. The germline V and J ends were trimmed by 5 bases and 2 bases, with 26 bases remaining between them. Per the germline V gene, CDR1 is DFQATT and CDR2 is SNEGSKA (reference sequence). For the CDR3, the DNA is TGCAGTGCTCAAGACAGGAAGAGGAGTTGGCCTCTCACAGATACGCAGTATTTT. The encoded protein is CSAQDRKRSWPLTDTQYF.

The V call is TRBV7-9, the J call TRBJ2-2; 8 bases fit TRBD2. V dropped 4 bases and J dropped 2; count of bases not matched to a gene: 3. The CDR3 totals 15 residues. The germline gives CDR1 SEHNR, CDR2 FQNEAQ (reference sequence). Written as DNA, the CDR3 is TGTGCCAGCAGCTCTACTAGCGGAAACACCGGGGAGCTGTTTTTT. This gives the protein CASSSTSGNTGELFF. The variable domain in full, completed from reference TRBV7-9 and TRBJ2-2, reads DTGVSQNPRHKITKRGQNVTFRCDPISEHNRLYWYRQTLGQGPEFLTYFQNEAQLEKSRLLSDRFSAERPKGSFSTLEIQRTEQGDSAMYLCASSSTSGNTGELFFGEGSRLTVL.

Concerning this clonotype itself: The junction shows a germline mismatch at one end, possibly a read error. This chain links TRBV12-3 or TRBV12-4 with TRBJ2-7, with a weak D call TRBD1 (6 bases). This CDR3 region has 13 residues. The CDR3 sequence: CAGSYNRVNEQYF. The CDR3 coding sequence is TGTGCCGGCAGTTATAACAGGGTCAACGAGCAGTACTTC.

V is TRBV20-1 and J is TRBJ2-5, with 10 bases matching TRBD2. CDR3 length equals 12 residues. The J segment lost 9 bases and the V segment lost 5 bases, leaving 6 bases of the junction unmatched. The germline V gene encodes CDR1 DFQATT and CDR2 SNEGSKA (reference sequence). The CDR3 DNA is TGCAGTGCTGGCGGACTAGCGGAATCCCAGTACTTC. This translates into CSAGGLAESQYF.

A single count supports this clonotype. V and J are TRBV2 and TRBJ2-4; D unclear. The CDR3 totals 12 residues. Trimming cost V 3 bases and J 6 bases, with 6 bases left between them. Germline V CDR1 and CDR2: SNHLY, FYNNEI. CDR3 bases: TGTGCCAGCAGTGATCGCAGAAACATTCAGTACTTC. As protein: CASSDRRNIQYF. Complete variable domain (other parts from reference TRBV2 and TRBJ2-4): EPEVTQTPSHQVTQMGQEVILRCVPISNHLYFYWYRQILGQKVEFLVSFYNNEISEKSEIFDDQFSVERPDGSNFTLKIRSTKLEDSAMYFCASSDRRNIQYFGAGTRLSVL.

The chain combines TRBV6-2 or TRBV6-3 with TRBJ2-2, with D perhaps TRBD1 (7 bases). The CDR3 covers 15 residues. Germline loops: CDR1 MNHEY, CDR2 SVGEGT. The V and J ends lost 2 bases and 5 bases respectively, with 12 bases between them. The CDR3 is CASSYQGGRTGELFF. The CDR3 coding sequence is TGTGCCAGCAGTTACCAGGGGGGACGGACCGGGGAGCTGTTTTTT.

This chain links TRBV3-1 with TRBJ2-5; no clear D. The CDR3 covers 13 residues. V lost 4 bases to trimming and J lost 1 base, with 7 bases between them. Germline-derived CDR1 and CDR2 are LGHDT and YNNKEL (reference sequence). The DNA of the CDR3 is TGTGCCAGCAGCCCCTACACCCAAGAGACCCAGTACTTC. Amino acid sequence: CASSPYTQETQYF.

About this clonotype: One end of the junction fails to match germline, which may point to a read error. The gene calls are TRBV12-3 or TRBV12-4 and TRBJ1-2, with D maybe TRBD1 (6 bases). The CDR3 is made up of 16 amino acids. The CDR3 protein is CASSSSGAGSVLGYTF. As DNA, the CDR3 is TGTGCTAGCAGTTCATCAGGGGCAGGGTCGGTACTCGGCTACACCTTC.

The table lists this clonotype with a few counts. The chain employs TRBV2 and TRBJ2-1, with 7 positions matching TRBD2. The CDR3 has 17 amino acids. Germline CDR1 SNHLY, CDR2 FYNNEI. Trimming removed 3 bases from V and 6 bases from J; junction bases left unmatched: 14. The CDR3 bases are TGTGCCAGCAGTGATGCTAGACTAGCAACGGAGGTCAATGAGCAGTTCTTC. This gives the protein CASSDARLATEVNEQFF. Together with reference TRBV2 and TRBJ2-1, the CDR3 gives the full variable domain: EPEVTQTPSHQVTQMGQEVILRCVPISNHLYFYWYRQILGQKVEFLVSFYNNEISEKSEIFDDQFSVERPDGSNFTLKIRSTKLEDSAMYFCASSDARLATEVNEQFFGPGTRLTVL.

The genes are TRBV5-8 and TRBJ2-1; D might be TRBD2 (6 bases). The V and J ends lost 2 bases and 8 bases respectively, with 17 bases between them. The CDR3 has 15 amino acids. Germline V gene data show CDR1 as SGHTS and CDR2 as YDEGEE. In DNA, the CDR3 is TGTGCCAGCAGCTTTCCCGCGGGATGGATCTATGAGCAGTTCTTC. It specifies CASSFPAGWIYEQFF.

The chain employs TRBV11-2 and TRBJ2-1; 9 nucleotides align to TRBD1. Trimming cost V 1 base and J 9 bases; bases outside gene matches: 7. Germline loops: CDR1 SGHAT, CDR2 FQNNGV. The CDR3 loop spans 15 amino acids. CDR3 amino acids: CASSLGADRGGEQFF. CDR3 nucleotide sequence: TGTGCCAGCAGCTTAGGAGCGGACAGGGGAGGTGAGCAGTTCTTC.

The chain recombines TRBV10-3 with TRBJ1-2, with 8 nucleotides matching TRBD1. This CDR3 comprises 13 residues. CDR1 is ENHRY, CDR2 SYGVKD, per germline. V lost 7 bases to trimming and J lost 4 bases; unmatched junction nucleotides: 5. The CDR3 sequence: CAITRDRSYGYTF. In DNA, the CDR3 is TGTGCCATCACACGGGACAGGAGCTATGGCTACACCTTC.

This sequence joins TRBV25-1 and TRBJ2-4, with D possibly TRBD2 on 5 matching bases. The J call could be wrong; TRBJ2-5 is a better fit for the DNA end. The CDR3 length is 14 residues. In germline, CDR1 is MGHDK, CDR2 SYGVNS. The CDR3 region has the DNA TGTGCCAGCAGTGAATATGAGGGTACGGAGACCCAGTACTTC. It encodes CASSEYEGTETQYF.

This clonotype turned up a few times. V and J are TRBV15 and TRBJ1-6; 8 nucleotides align to TRBD1. The V gene's germline CDR1 is LNHNV and CDR2 YYDKDF (reference sequence). V was pared by 0 bases and J by 14 bases, with 9 bases of the junction left unmatched. The CDR3 extends over 15 amino acids. CDR3 sequence: CATSRDHVQGGALHF. The DNA of the CDR3 is TGTGCCACCAGCAGAGATCACGTACAGGGGGGGGCCCTCCACTTT.

This clonotype has more than one count but fewer than ten. V usage is TRBV6-5 and J usage is TRBJ2-1; maybe TRBD1 (9 bases). This CDR3 is built from 15 residues. Germline V gives CDR1 MNHEY, CDR2 SVGAGI. V shed 5 bases and J shed 8 bases, with 19 bases lying between them. CDR3 sequence: CASSVAGQGTYEQFF. The DNA for the CDR3 is TGTGCCAGCAGTGTAGCGGGACAGGGCACATATGAGCAGTTCTTC.

The rearrangement joins TRBV29-1 to TRBJ2-1; D gene ambiguous. Per germline, CDR1 SQVTM and CDR2 ANQGSEA. The CDR3 is made up of 12 amino acids. The V end lost 3 bases, the J end lost 3 bases, and 6 bases lay between the germline ends. In DNA form, the CDR3 reads TGCAGCGTTGAGGTCAGCTACAATGAGCAGTTCTTC. Protein product: CSVEVSYNEQFF.

The rearrangement uses TRBV3-1 and TRBJ2-1; 7 bases map to TRBD2. V shed 8 bases, J shed 8 bases, and the junction held 12 bases outside the gene matches. There are 14 residues in the CDR3. The V gene's germline CDR1 is LGHDT and CDR2 YNNKEL (reference sequence). CDR3 nucleotide sequence: TGTGCCAGCGGAAGAGCACTAGCGTACGATGAGCAGTTCTTC. Its translation: CASGRALAYDEQFF.

The V call is TRBV5-5, the J call TRBJ2-5, with TRBD2 matching 11 bases. The J call is in doubt because the DNA end fits TRBJ2-7 better. The CDR3 length is 16 residues. Germline V gene data show CDR1 as SGHKS and CDR2 as YYEKEE (reference sequence). The CDR3 region is CASSLVGTSGPIEQYF. The CDR3 region has the DNA TGTGCCAGCAGCTTGGTAGGGACTAGCGGACCGATCGAGCAGTACTTC.